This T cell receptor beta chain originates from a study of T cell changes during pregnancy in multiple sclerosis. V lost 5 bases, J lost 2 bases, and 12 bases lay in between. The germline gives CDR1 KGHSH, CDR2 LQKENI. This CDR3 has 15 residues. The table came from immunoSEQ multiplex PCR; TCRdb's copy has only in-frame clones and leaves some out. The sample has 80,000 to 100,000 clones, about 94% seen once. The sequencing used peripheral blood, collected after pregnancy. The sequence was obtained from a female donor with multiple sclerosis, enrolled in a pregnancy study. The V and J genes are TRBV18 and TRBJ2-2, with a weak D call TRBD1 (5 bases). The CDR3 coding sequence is TGTGCCAGCTCATTACAGGTCCCAAACACCGGGGAGCTGTTTTTT. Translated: CASSLQVPNTGELFF.